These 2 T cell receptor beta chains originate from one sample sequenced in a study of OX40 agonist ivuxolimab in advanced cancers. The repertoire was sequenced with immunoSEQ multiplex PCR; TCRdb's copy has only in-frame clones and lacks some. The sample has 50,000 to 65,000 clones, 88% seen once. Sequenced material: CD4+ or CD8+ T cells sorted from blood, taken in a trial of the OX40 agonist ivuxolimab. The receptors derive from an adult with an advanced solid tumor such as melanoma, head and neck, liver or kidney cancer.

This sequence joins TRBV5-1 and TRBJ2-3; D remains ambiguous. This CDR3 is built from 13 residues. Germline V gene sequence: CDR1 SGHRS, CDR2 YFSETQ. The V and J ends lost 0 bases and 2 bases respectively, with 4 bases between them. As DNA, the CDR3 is TGCGCCAGCAGCTTGGACAACACAGATACGCAGTATTTT. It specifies CASSLDNTDTQYF.

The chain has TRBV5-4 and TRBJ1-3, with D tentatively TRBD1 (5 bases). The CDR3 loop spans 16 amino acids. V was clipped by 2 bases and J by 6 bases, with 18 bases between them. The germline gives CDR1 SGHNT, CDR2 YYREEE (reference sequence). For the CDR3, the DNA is TGTGCCAGCAGCTTAACAGGAACAGCAGCTTTAAACACCATATATTTT. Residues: CASSLTGTAALNTIYF. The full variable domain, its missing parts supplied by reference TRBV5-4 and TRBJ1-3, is ETGVTQSPTHLIKTRGQQVTLRCSSQSGHNTVSWYQQALGQGPQFIFQYYREEENGRGNFPPRFSGLQFPNYSSELNVNALELDDSALYLCASSLTGTAALNTIYFGEGSWLTVV.